In its sample, the clone carrying this TCR beta chain was seen a few times. The target antigen is unknown. TCRdb processed the PCR reads anew with MiXCR; each CDR3 protein has one entry. Among roughly 50,000 distinct CDR3 sequences listed, about a third were seen once. V was trimmed by 0 bases and J by 6 bases, leaving 12 bases between them. The CDR3 has 14 residues. The germline V gene encodes CDR1 MNHEY and CDR2 SMNVEV (reference sequence). This specimen belongs to a study of molecular identifiers for immune sequencing clone quantification. Study at large: Four of five RNA aliquots from approximately 20,000 or 100,000 naive CD8 T cells were sequenced. Study-level findings and limits: Because of identical TCR molecules sharing a barcode, sizes of highly expanded clones could be underestimated.

Sequencing was done on a sample of naive CD8+ T cells from blood, with Jurkat cell RNA spiked in. The subset is: FACS-sorted CD8+CD4-CCR7+CD45RA+ naive T cells. The source is a human donor in good health. Some libraries in this study had Jurkat cell RNA spiked in. This rearrangement joins TRBV27 to TRBJ2-7; D gene ambiguous. The CDR3 DNA follows: TGTGCCAGCAGTTTATCGTTTTTCGGGTTCGAGCAGTACTTC. Translated: CASSLSFFGFEQYF.